The next 21 T cell receptor beta chains were all read from a single sample in a study of OX40 agonist ivuxolimab in advanced cancers. Data came from immunoSEQ multiplex PCR; TCRdb stores just in-frame clones and leaves some out. This table holds tens of thousands of clones, nearly 90% found once. Sequenced here: CD4+ or CD8+ T cells sorted from blood, sampled in a trial of the OX40 agonist ivuxolimab. These receptors were taken from an adult with an advanced solid tumor such as melanoma, head and neck, liver or kidney cancer.

This clone was seen once. The chain is built from TRBV5-4 and TRBJ2-7; the D is unclear. CDR3 size: 14 residues. Trimming pared 1 base from V and 0 bases from J, leaving 8 bases between. Looked up from germline, CDR1 is SGHNT and CDR2 is YYREEE (reference sequence). The CDR3 here is CASSLYVSSYEQYF. The DNA of the CDR3 is TGTGCCAGCAGCTTGTACGTCAGCTCCTACGAGCAGTACTTC.

This chain connects TRBV6-5 to TRBJ2-5; D tentatively fits TRBD1 or TRBD2 (5 bases each). The better agreement between TRBJ2-7 and the DNA end casts doubt on the J call. The CDR3 spans 15 residues. Germline values: CDR1 MNHEY, CDR2 SVGAGI. In DNA form, the CDR3 reads TGTGCCAGCAGACAAGATGGGACCCGAGTCGGCGAGCAGTACTTC. It is translated as CASRQDGTRVGEQYF.

The chain combines TRBV5-1 with TRBJ2-7; 12 bases match TRBD1. CDR3 length: 15 amino acids. Germline CDR1 and CDR2: SGHRS and YFSETQ. The ends lost 4 bases at V and 4 bases at J; junction bases unmatched: 6. In DNA form, the CDR3 reads TGCGCCAGCAGCCCCGGGACAGGGGGCATTTACGAGCAGTACTTC. Amino acids: CASSPGTGGIYEQYF.

The chain has TRBV27 and TRBJ2-2; D remains unclear. Trimming shortened V by 5 bases and J by 7 bases, and 14 bases separated the two germline ends. CDR3 length: 14 amino acids. Germline V gene data show CDR1 as MNHEY and CDR2 as SMNVEV (reference sequence). The CDR3 protein is CASSLRGWVGELFF. Written as DNA, the CDR3 is TGTGCCAGCAGTCTCCGTGGGTGGGTCGGGGAGCTGTTTTTT.

The genes are TRBV6-6 and TRBJ1-4; D perhaps matches TRBD1 (6 bases). V gave up 6 bases and J gave up 7 bases, with 12 bases separating them. This CDR3 comprises 13 residues. The germline V gene encodes CDR1 MNHNY and CDR2 SVGAGI (reference sequence). CDR3 protein: CASRRGVSEKLFF. Written as DNA, the CDR3 is TGTGCCAGCAGAAGGGGGGTTAGTGAAAAACTGTTTTTT.

In this sample, this clone turned up once. This rearrangement joins TRBV28 to TRBJ2-4; D not resolved. The germline V gene has CDR1 MDHEN and CDR2 SYDVKM. V was cut by 6 bases and J by 6 bases, with 12 bases left in between. The CDR3 runs 13 residues. The CDR3 loop is CASSYQRANIQYF. DNA of the CDR3: TGTGCCAGCAGCTACCAAAGGGCAAACATTCAGTACTTC.

This chain uses TRBV11-2 with TRBJ2-5; 7 nucleotides match TRBD1. This CDR3 has 14 residues. V lost 0 bases and J lost 5; bases outside the gene matches: 3. In germline, CDR1 is SGHAT, CDR2 FQNNGV. CDR3 protein: CASSLDDRVETQYF. In DNA, the CDR3 is TGTGCCAGCAGCTTAGACGACAGGGTTGAGACCCAGTACTTC.

V gene TRBV7-3 combines with J gene TRBJ2-1; D possibly corresponds to TRBD1 (5 bases). CDR1 and CDR2 from the germline V gene are SGHTA and FQGTGA. The CDR3 loop spans 13 amino acids. V was clipped by 4 bases and J by 10 bases, with 14 bases between them. The DNA for the CDR3 is TGTGCCAGCAGCTCGCCCTCAGGGAAGGAGCAGTTCTTC. It codes for CASSSPSGKEQFF.

This rearrangement joins TRBV7-2 to TRBJ2-5; 12 bases fit TRBD1. There are 14 residues in the CDR3. Trimming removed 3 bases from V and 5 bases from J; junction bases left unmatched: 1. Germline V lookup: CDR1 SGHTA, CDR2 FQGNSA. CDR3 sequence (DNA): TGTGCCAGCAGCTTCGGGACAGGGGGCGAGACCCAGTACTTC. Its translation is CASSFGTGGETQYF.

By proportion, this clone is medium-sized. The chain carries TRBV10-3 and TRBJ1-1, with a tentative D call TRBD1 (6 bases). Germline CDR1 is ENHRY and CDR2 is SYGVKD. Trimming removed 2 bases at V and 0 bases at J, with 7 bases between. CDR3 length: 14 residues. This CDR3 is CAISETGLNTEAFF. In nucleotides, the CDR3 is TGTGCCATCAGTGAGACAGGGCTGAACACTGAAGCTTTCTTT.

The chain has TRBV19 and TRBJ2-2; 10 bases match TRBD2. The CDR3 is 17 residues long. J gave up 6 bases and V 3 bases, and 10 bases lay outside the gene matches. Germline V gene sequence: CDR1 LNHDA, CDR2 SQIVND (reference sequence). CDR3 amino acids: CASSITRLAGAPGELFF. The CDR3 region has the DNA TGTGCCAGTAGTATCACCCGTCTAGCGGGAGCCCCCGGGGAGCTGTTTTTT.

The gene calls are TRBV5-4 and TRBJ2-7; possibly TRBD2 for D (5 bases). The germline gives CDR1 SGHNT, CDR2 YYREEE (reference sequence). The CDR3 spans 15 residues. The V and J ends lost 2 bases and 2 bases respectively, with 14 bases between them. The CDR3 loop reads CASSFNTGETYEQYF. The CDR3 DNA is TGTGCCAGCAGCTTTAACACTGGGGAGACCTACGAGCAGTACTTC.

V is TRBV11-2 and J is TRBJ2-2; TRBD1 might be the D (6 bases). Trimming removed 3 bases from V and 1 base from J, with 18 bases in between. This CDR3 is built from 18 residues. Germline V gene sequence: CDR1 SGHAT, CDR2 FQNNGV. For the CDR3, the DNA is TGTGCCAGCAGCTTCCGACCCGGGACACAATTGAACACCGGGGAGCTGTTTTTT. This codes for CASSFRPGTQLNTGELFF.

The rearrangement uses TRBV21-1 and TRBJ1-5; the table names TRBD1, a call not compared with the DNA. TRBV21-1 is described as a pseudogene. This CDR3 spans 14 amino acids. DNA for the CDR3: TGTGCCAGCACCCACAGAGCTAGCAATCAGCCCCAGCATTTT. The encoded protein is CASTHRASNQPQHF.

This clone was picked up one time. One junction end does not reproduce the germline sequence, and a read error may be involved. V gene TRBV7-7 combines with J gene TRBJ2-1, with D tentatively TRBD1 (6 bases). Germline CDR1 and CDR2: SSHAT and FNYEAQ (reference sequence). The CDR3 runs 14 residues. The CDR3: CASSLFAGDREQFF. In DNA, the CDR3 is TGTGCTAGCAGCTTATTTGCAGGGGACCGGGAGCAGTTCTTC.

The chain has TRBV6-5 and TRBJ2-3, with 7 bases fitting TRBD2. Germline CDR1 and CDR2: MNHEY and SVGAGI. With 10 bases clipped from V and 0 bases from J, the junction kept 10 bases outside the gene matches. This CDR3 contains 15 residues. The CDR3 loop is CATRPSGGSTDTQYF. Written as DNA, the CDR3 is TGTGCCACCCGACCTAGCGGAGGGAGCACAGATACGCAGTATTTT.

This chain uses TRBV6-6 with TRBJ2-1; 14 nucleotides match TRBD2. The J segment lost 7 bases and the V segment lost 6 bases, leaving 2 bases of the junction unmatched. Germline loops: CDR1 MNHNY, CDR2 SVGAGI (reference sequence). The CDR3 has 14 amino acids. The CDR3 loop reads CASSWTSGRNEQFF. CDR3 DNA sequence: TGTGCCAGCAGCTGGACTAGCGGGAGGAATGAGCAGTTCTTC.

This chain joins TRBV7-3 and TRBJ2-7, with D perhaps TRBD1 or TRBD2 (5 bases each). V lost 4 bases and J lost 2, with 12 bases in between. CDR1 and CDR2 from the germline V gene are SGHTA and FQGTGA. The length of the CDR3 is 14 residues. The CDR3 loop is CASSSQVGAYEQYF. Here the CDR3 DNA reads TGTGCCAGCAGCTCCCAGGTGGGGGCCTACGAGCAGTACTTC.

This clone has only a few counts. J is TRBJ2-5 and V is TRBV19; TRBD1 agrees at 9 bases. The CDR3 totals 16 residues. Unmatched junction bases numbered 10, after V lost 3 bases and J lost 5 bases. CDR1 and CDR2 from the germline V gene are LNHDA and SQIVND (reference sequence). CDR3: CASSISLQGAGETQYF. The CDR3 nucleotides are TGTGCCAGTAGTATCTCCCTACAGGGGGCCGGGGAGACCCAGTACTTC.

The genes are TRBV28 and TRBJ1-5; the match to TRBD1 covers 8 bases. There are 16 residues in the CDR3. J gave up 6 bases and V 5 bases, and 12 bases lay outside the gene matches. The germline V gene encodes CDR1 MDHEN and CDR2 SYDVKM. The CDR3 here is CASSPFPQGGTQPQHF. In nucleotides, the CDR3 is TGTGCCAGCAGTCCATTCCCACAGGGGGGAACTCAGCCCCAGCATTTT.

The chain combines TRBV5-1 with TRBJ2-6; 9 bases are shared with TRBD2. Germline lookup yields CDR1 SGHRS and CDR2 YFSETQ. This CDR3 comprises 18 residues. Germline trimming cut 1 base from V and 0 bases from J; bases unmatched to any gene: 5. The CDR3 sequence is CASSLYLAGNSGANVLTF. CDR3 nucleotides: TGCGCCAGCAGCTTGTACCTAGCGGGGAACTCTGGGGCCAACGTCCTGACTTTC.